These 13 T cell receptor beta chains were all obtained from the same sample, sequenced in a study of memory CD4+ T cells and cytomegalovirus serostatus. TCRdb keeps only in-frame clones here, not all; method: immunoSEQ multiplex PCR. The sample yields about 50,000 clones, about four fifths seen once. The sort gate was single viable CD3+CD4+CD8-CD45RO+ cells for memory CD4+ T cells. Sequencing used memory CD4+ T cells from blood. All receptors derive from an adult in good health and CMV-seronegative.

This clone was observed once. This rearrangement joins TRBV4-1 to TRBJ1-5; a weak D match, TRBD1 (6 bases). The CDR3 contains 15 residues. Per the germline V gene, CDR1 is MGHRA and CDR2 is YSYEKL. V gave up 4 bases and J gave up 4 bases, with 14 bases separating them. The DNA of the CDR3 is TGCGCCAGCAGCCCCAGGGACACCACGAATCAGCCCCAGCATTTT. This translates into CASSPRDTTNQPQHF.

The genes are TRBV10-3 and TRBJ2-5, with TRBD1 matching over 9 bases. The CDR3 consists of 12 residues. Losses at the gene ends were 9 bases for V and 5 bases for J; bases not matched to a gene: 4. Germline assignment: CDR1 ENHRY and CDR2 SYGVKD. CDR3 in amino acids: CAIQGAGETQYF. The CDR3 DNA is TGTGCCATACAGGGGGCGGGGGAGACCCAGTACTTC.

CDR3 loop: CASSLEIGGPGETQYF. The CDR3 nucleotides read TGTGCCAGCAGCTTAGAAATCGGGGGTCCCGGTGAGACCCAGTACTTC. The rearrangement joins TRBV7-6 to TRBJ2-5, with D maybe TRBD2 (6 bases). This CDR3 is 16 amino acids long. V was cut by 1 base and J by 5 bases, with 17 bases left in between. CDR1 and CDR2 from the germline V gene are SGHVS and FNYEAQ. The whole variable domain, remainder taken from reference TRBV7-6 and TRBJ2-5, is GAGVSQSPRYKVTKRGQDVALRCDPISGHVSLYWYRQALGQGPEFLTYFNYEAQQDKSGLPNDRFSAERPEGSISTLTIQRTEQRDSAMYRCASSLEIGGPGETQYFGPGTRLLVL.

The rearrangement uses TRBV6-4 and TRBJ2-7; 10 positions match TRBD1. J gave up 5 bases and V 8 bases, and 18 bases lay outside the gene matches. CDR3 length: 17 amino acids. Germline CDR1 MRHNA, CDR2 SNTAGT. CDR3 protein: CASPASNPGQGSHEQYF. The CDR3 DNA is TGTGCCAGCCCGGCAAGTAACCCGGGACAGGGGTCTCACGAGCAGTACTTC.

V is TRBV5-1 and J is TRBJ1-4; tentatively, D is TRBD1 (5 bases). This CDR3 comprises 15 residues. Germline CDR1 SGHRS, CDR2 YFSETQ. V was cut by 0 bases and J by 7 bases, with 13 bases left in between. In DNA, the CDR3 is TGCGCCAGCAGCTTGGATGGGACGGGGGGTGAAAAACTGTTTTTT. Its translation: CASSLDGTGGEKLFF.

This clone was picked up one time. J is TRBJ2-1 and V is TRBV19; 9 bases line up with TRBD2. Trimming at V came to 3 bases and at J to 7 bases, leaving 7 bases not matched to a gene. Germline loops: CDR1 LNHDA, CDR2 SQIVND (reference sequence). This CDR3 contains 15 residues. In nucleotides, the CDR3 is TGTGCCAGTAGTATGTTGGCTAGCGGGGTAAATGAGCAGTTCTTC. Its protein is CASSMLASGVNEQFF.

This rearrangement joins TRBV6-5 to TRBJ1-2; no clear D. Per germline, CDR1 MNHEY and CDR2 SVGAGI. V was trimmed by 0 bases and J by 3 bases, leaving 8 bases between them. The CDR3 is made up of 14 amino acids. CDR3 in amino acids: CASSYSGLDYGYTF. CDR3 nucleotides: TGTGCCAGCAGTTACTCGGGGTTGGACTATGGCTACACCTTC.

This chain joins TRBV19 and TRBJ1-1; the D gene is possibly TRBD1 (6 bases). CDR1 is LNHDA, CDR2 SQIVND, per germline (reference sequence). This CDR3 has 15 amino acids. Trimming cost V 3 bases and J 2 bases, with 13 bases left between them. The CDR3: CASSIDGGRNTEAFF. Here the CDR3 DNA reads TGTGCCAGTAGTATCGACGGGGGGCGTAACACTGAAGCTTTCTTT.

The rearrangement links TRBV7-9 to TRBJ1-3; no firm D call. CDR3 length: 15 amino acids. The germline V gene has CDR1 SEHNR and CDR2 FQNEAQ (reference sequence). V lost 5 bases and J lost 2, with 13 bases in between. The CDR3 protein is CASSPGRVAGNTIYF. CDR3 bases: TGTGCCAGCAGCCCCGGTCGGGTGGCTGGAAACACCATATATTTT.

This rearrangement joins TRBV14 to TRBJ2-7, with a possible D match to TRBD1 (5 bases). CDR1 and CDR2 (germline): SGHDN, FVKESK. CDR3 length: 15 amino acids. The germline V and J ends were trimmed by 1 base and 3 bases, with 13 bases remaining between them. DNA for the CDR3: TGTGCCAGCAGCCAAGGGGCAGGGTTCCTCTACGAGCAGTACTTC. The encoded protein is CASSQGAGFLYEQYF.

This rearrangement joins TRBV6-5 to TRBJ1-2; D is uncertain. Trimming removed 0 bases from V and 8 bases from J, with 7 bases in between. The CDR3 totals 12 residues. Germline values: CDR1 MNHEY, CDR2 SVGAGI. CDR3 DNA: TGTGCCAGCAGTTACTCAGGGCACGGCTACACCTTC. Its protein product is CASSYSGHGYTF.

The chain links TRBV5-6 to TRBJ2-2; D not certain. This CDR3 is 15 amino acids long. Trimming left V 3 bases short and J 1 base short, with 10 bases between. CDR1 is SGHDT and CDR2 is YYEEEE in the germline V gene. The CDR3 protein is CASSSVRQNTGELFF. As DNA, the CDR3 is TGTGCCAGCAGCTCCGTCCGGCAGAACACCGGGGAGCTGTTTTTT.

The V call is TRBV13, the J call TRBJ2-7, with TRBD1 identical over 7 bases. The CDR3 runs 14 residues. From germline, CDR1 is PRHDT and CDR2 FYEKMQ (reference sequence). After removal of 3 bases from V and 7 bases from J, the junction contained 9 bases not matched to a gene. CDR3 protein: CASSFPGQQEEQYF. The CDR3 coding sequence is TGTGCCAGCAGCTTCCCGGGACAGCAGGAAGAGCAGTACTTC.